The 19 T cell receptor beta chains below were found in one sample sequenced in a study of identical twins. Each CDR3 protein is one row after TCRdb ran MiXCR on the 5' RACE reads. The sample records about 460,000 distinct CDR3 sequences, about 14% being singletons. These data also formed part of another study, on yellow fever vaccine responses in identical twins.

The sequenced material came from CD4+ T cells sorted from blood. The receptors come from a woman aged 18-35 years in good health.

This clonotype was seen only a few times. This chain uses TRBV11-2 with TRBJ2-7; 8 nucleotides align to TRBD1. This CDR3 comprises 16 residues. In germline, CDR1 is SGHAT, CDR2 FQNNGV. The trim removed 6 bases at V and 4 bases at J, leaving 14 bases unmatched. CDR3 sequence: CASSFQTRTGSYEQYF. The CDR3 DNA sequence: TGTGCCAGCAGTTTTCAGACTCGGACAGGGTCGTACGAGCAGTACTTC.

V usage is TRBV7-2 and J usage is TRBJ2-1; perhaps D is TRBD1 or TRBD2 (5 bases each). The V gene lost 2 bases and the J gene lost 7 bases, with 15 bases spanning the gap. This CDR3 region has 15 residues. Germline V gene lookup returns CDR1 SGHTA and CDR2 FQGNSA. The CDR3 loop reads CASSLTWGSLNEQFF. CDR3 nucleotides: TGTGCCAGCAGCTTAACTTGGGGGAGCTTGAATGAGCAGTTCTTC.

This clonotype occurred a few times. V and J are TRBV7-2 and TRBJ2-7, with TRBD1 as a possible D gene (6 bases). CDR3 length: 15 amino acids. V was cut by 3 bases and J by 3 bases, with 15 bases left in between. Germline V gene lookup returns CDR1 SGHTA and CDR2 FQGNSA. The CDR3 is CASSFYKDSYYEQYF. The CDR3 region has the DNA TGTGCCAGCAGCTTCTATAAGGACAGTTACTACGAGCAGTACTTC.

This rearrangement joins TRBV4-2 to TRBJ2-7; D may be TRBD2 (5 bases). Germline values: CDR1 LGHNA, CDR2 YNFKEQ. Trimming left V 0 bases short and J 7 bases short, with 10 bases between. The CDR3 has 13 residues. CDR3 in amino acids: CASSQEPEREQYF. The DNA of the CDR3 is TGTGCCAGCAGCCAAGAGCCTGAGCGGGAGCAGTACTTC.

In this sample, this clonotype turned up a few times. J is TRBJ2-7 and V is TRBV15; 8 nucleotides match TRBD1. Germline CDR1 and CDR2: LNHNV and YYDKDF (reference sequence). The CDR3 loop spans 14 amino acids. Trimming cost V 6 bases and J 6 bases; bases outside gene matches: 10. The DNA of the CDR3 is TGTGCCACCAGTCACGGAGGGACAGGTCTCGAGCAGTACTTC. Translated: CATSHGGTGLEQYF.

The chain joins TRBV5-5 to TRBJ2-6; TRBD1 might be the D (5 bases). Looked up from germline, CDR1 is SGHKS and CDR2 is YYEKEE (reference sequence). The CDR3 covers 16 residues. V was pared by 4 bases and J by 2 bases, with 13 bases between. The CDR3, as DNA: TGTGCCAGCAGCATCGAAGGGGCGCCTGGGGCCAACGTCCTGACTTTC. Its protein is CASSIEGAPGANVLTF.

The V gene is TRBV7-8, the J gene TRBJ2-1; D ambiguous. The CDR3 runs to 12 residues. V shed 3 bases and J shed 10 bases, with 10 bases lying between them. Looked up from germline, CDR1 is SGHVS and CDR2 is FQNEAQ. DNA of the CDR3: TGTGCCAGCAGCTTGGGCGCGAGGGAGCAGTTCTTC. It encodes CASSLGAREQFF.

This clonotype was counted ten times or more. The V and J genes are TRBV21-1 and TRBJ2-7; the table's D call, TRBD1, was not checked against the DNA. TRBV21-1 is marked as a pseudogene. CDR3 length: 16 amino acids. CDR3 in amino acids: CASSTAGQGLPYEQYF. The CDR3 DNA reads TGTGCCAGCAGCACCGCGGGACAGGGGTTACCCTACGAGCAGTACTTC.

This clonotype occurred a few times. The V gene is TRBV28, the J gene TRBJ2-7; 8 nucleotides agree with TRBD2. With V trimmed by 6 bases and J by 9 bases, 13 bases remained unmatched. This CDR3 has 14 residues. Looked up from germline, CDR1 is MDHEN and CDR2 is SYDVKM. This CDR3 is CASRTTGAREGQYF. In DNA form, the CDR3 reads TGTGCCAGCAGAACTACCGGGGCCCGGGAGGGGCAGTACTTC.

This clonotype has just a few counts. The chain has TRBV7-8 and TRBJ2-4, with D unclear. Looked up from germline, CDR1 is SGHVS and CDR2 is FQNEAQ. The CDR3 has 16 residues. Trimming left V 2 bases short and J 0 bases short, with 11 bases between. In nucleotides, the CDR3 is TGTGCCAGCAGCTTACCAAGATGGCTAGCCAAAAACATTCAGTACTTC. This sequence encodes CASSLPRWLAKNIQYF.

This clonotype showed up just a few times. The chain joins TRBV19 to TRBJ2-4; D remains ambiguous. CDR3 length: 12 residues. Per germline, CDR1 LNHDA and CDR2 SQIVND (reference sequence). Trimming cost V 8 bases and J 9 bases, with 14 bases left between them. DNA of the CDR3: TGTGCCAGTGGCTCCGGCAAGGTCATTCAGTACTTC. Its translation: CASGSGKVIQYF.

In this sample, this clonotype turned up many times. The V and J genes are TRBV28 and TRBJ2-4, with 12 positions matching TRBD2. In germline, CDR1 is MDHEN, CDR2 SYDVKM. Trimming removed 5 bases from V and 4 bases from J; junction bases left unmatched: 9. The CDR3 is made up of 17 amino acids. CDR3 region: CASSPKTSGGVKNIQYF. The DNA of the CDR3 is TGTGCCAGCAGTCCAAAGACTAGCGGGGGAGTTAAAAACATTCAGTACTTC.

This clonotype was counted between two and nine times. The CDR3 region has the DNA TGTGCCAGCAGCGCCGTAGTTGGCGAGCAGTACTTC. This gives the protein CASSAVVGEQYF. V and J are TRBV9 and TRBJ2-7; no clear D. Germline V CDR1 and CDR2: SGDLS, YYNGEE. The CDR3 covers 12 residues. V was pared by 3 bases and J by 6 bases, with 10 bases between.

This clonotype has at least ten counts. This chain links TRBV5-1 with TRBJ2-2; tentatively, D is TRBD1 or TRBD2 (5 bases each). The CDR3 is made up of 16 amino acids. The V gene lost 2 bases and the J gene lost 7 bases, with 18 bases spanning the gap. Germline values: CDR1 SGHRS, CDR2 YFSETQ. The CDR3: CASSLTGTVVGGELFF. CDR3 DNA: TGCGCCAGCAGCTTAACCGGGACCGTAGTCGGCGGGGAGCTGTTTTTT.

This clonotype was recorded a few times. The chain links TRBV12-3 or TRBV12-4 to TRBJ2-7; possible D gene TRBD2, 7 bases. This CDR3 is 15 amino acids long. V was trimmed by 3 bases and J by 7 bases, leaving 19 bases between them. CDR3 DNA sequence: TGTGCCAGCAGTTTCGAGGGGGACCCGGGGGGTGAGCAGTACTTC. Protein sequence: CASSFEGDPGGEQYF.

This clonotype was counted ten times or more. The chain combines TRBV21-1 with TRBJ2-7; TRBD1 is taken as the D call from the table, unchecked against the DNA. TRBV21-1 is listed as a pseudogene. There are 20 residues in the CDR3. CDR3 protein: CASSKERGRGPFHHACEQYF. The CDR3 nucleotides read TGTGCCAGCAGCAAAGAAAGAGGCAGGGGGCCCTTCCACCATGCATGCGAGCAGTACTTC.

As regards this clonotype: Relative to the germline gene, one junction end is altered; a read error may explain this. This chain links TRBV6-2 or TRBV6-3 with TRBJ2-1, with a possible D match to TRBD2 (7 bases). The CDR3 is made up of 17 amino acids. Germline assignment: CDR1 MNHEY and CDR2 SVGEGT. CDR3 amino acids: CASTYDVGGAAYNEQFF. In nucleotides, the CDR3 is TGTGCCAGCACTTACGACGTTGGGGGGGCGGCCTACAATGAGCAGTTCTTC.

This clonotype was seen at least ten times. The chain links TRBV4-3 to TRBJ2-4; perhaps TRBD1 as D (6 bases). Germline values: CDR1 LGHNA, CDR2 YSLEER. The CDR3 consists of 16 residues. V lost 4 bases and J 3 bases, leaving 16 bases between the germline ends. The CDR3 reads CASSPTLDRYKNIQYF. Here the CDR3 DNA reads TGCGCCAGCAGCCCCACCTTGGACAGATACAAAAACATTCAGTACTTC.

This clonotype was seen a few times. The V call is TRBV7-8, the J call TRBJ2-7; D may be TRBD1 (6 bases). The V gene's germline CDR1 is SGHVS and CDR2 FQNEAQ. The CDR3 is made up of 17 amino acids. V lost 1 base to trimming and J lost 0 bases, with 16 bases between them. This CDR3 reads CASSLVRTGSNSYEQYF. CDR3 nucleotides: TGTGCCAGCAGCTTAGTGAGAACAGGGTCGAACTCCTACGAGCAGTACTTC. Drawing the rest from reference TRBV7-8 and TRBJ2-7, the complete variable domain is GAGVSQSPRYKVAKRGQDVALRCDPISGHVSLFWYQQALGQGPEFLTYFQNEAQLDKSGLPSDRFFAERPEGSVSTLKIQRTQQEDSAVYLCASSLVRTGSNSYEQYFGPGTRLTVT.